This is a list of T cell receptor beta chains from one sample in a study of blood T cell repertoires in COVID-19. Sequencing was performed with immunoSEQ multiplex PCR; in TCRdb, only in-frame clones are kept and a portion is missing. The sample has under 50,000 clones; roughly nine tenths are singletons. The source material was peripheral blood. These receptors came from a man between 70 and 80 years old with active COVID-19. Each CDR3 is given with its conserved first and last residue. D genes are given only for firm matches. Not all rows give a size; the values are once, few, many and, for expanded clones, a class.

V gene	J gene	D gene	clone size	CDR3 DNA	CDR3 protein
TRBV5-4	TRBJ1-1	.	.	TGTGCCAGCAGCCGGGGCGGGGTGTTCACTGAAGCTTTCTTT	CASSRGGVFTEAFF
TRBV12-5	TRBJ2-1	TRBD1	.	TGTGCTAGTGGTCTCGACAGGGGGTATTACAATGAGCAGTTCTTC	CASGLDRGYYNEQFF
TRBV9	TRBJ1-1	.	.	TGTGCCAGCAGCGTAGCCCAGAACACTGAAGCTTTCTTT	CASSVAQNTEAFF
TRBV7-2	TRBJ2-5	.	.	TGTGCCAGCAGCTTAGTTAGACTCGCGGAAGAGACCCAGTACTTC	CASSLVRLAEETQYF
TRBV5-1	TRBJ2-5	TRBD1	once	TGCGCCAGCAGCTTGCCATATGGACAGGGTAGATCAGAGACCCAGTACTTC	CASSLPYGQGRSETQYF
TRBV19	TRBJ1-4	.	.	TGTGCCAGTAGTATCATTGAGGAAAAACTGTTTTTT	CASSIIEEKLFF
TRBV6-5	TRBJ1-5	TRBD1	.	TGTGCCACCCCGGCGGGACAGTATAGCAATCAGCCCCAGCATTTT	CATPAGQYSNQPQHF
TRBV14	TRBJ2-5	.	.	TGTGCCAGCAGCCGAGGAGAGACCCAGTACTTC	CASSRGETQYF
TRBV9	TRBJ2-5	TRBD1	.	TGTGCCAGCAGCGCAGGACAGGCAGTTTACCAAGAGACCCAGTACTTC	CASSAGQAVYQETQYF
TRBV7-8	TRBJ2-7	.	few	TGTGCCAGCAGCCCCCGCAAGGACATCTACGAGCAGTACTTC	CASSPRKDIYEQYF
TRBV7-8	TRBJ2-3	TRBD2	once	TGTGCCAGCAGCTTAAGGGGATCTAGCGGGGGCCCCCTCACAGATACGCAGTATTTT	CASSLRGSSGGPLTDTQYF
TRBV11-3	TRBJ2-1	.	.	TGTGCCAGCAGCCCACAGGGTTTCGGAGACAATGAGCAGTTCTTC	CASSPQGFGDNEQFF
TRBV2	TRBJ1-5	.	.	TGTGCCAGCAGTCCCCCGGGACAAATCAATCAGCCCCAGCATTTT	CASSPPGQINQPQHF
TRBV5-1	TRBJ2-5	.	.	TGCGCCACCCGAGGGTCGGAGACCCAGTACTTC	CATRGSETQYF
TRBV3-1/TRBV3-2	TRBJ1-3	.	once	TGTGCCAGCAGCCAAGTCTCAGGGGTAGGAAACACCATATATTTT	CASSQVSGVGNTIYF
TRBV29-1	TRBJ2-7	.	.	TGCAGCGTTGCCCTGACAGTGAGCTCCTACGAGCAGTACTTC	CSVALTVSSYEQYF
TRBV11-3	TRBJ2-1	TRBD2	.	TGTGCCAGCAGCTCCGGGGGCTATAGCGGGGGTCGCTACAATGAGCAGTTCTTC	CASSSGGYSGGRYNEQFF
TRBV5-4	TRBJ2-1	.	.	TGTGCCAGCAGCTTGGAAAAAGGGAGTGAGCAGTTCTTC	CASSLEKGSEQFF
TRBV7-9	TRBJ2-3	.	.	TGTGCCAGCAGCTTAGTGGGCGCCGCATCCAGGTATTTT	CASSLVGAASRYF
TRBV25-1	TRBJ2-7	.	.	TGTGCCAGCAGTGAAGGGCGCACTCTAGCATCCCACGAGCAGTACTTC	CASSEGRTLASHEQYF
TRBV6-6	TRBJ2-7	TRBD1	.	TGTGCCAGCAGTCGACAGGGAAACGAGCAGTACTTC	CASSRQGNEQYF
TRBV7-3	TRBJ2-1	.	.	TGTGCCAGCAGCTTTGGAGGGTCCTACAATGAGCAGTTCTTC	CASSFGGSYNEQFF
TRBV2	TRBJ1-6	.	.	TGTGCCAGCGCGGGAGACTATAATTCACCCCTCCACTTT	CASAGDYNSPLHF
TRBV6-6	TRBJ2-1	TRBD2	.	TGTGCCAGCAGTTCCCCGCTAGCGGGAGTCCTGTTCTTC	CASSSPLAGVLFF
TRBV28	TRBJ2-7	TRBD1	.	TGTGCCAGCAGTACCACAGGGGGCCCATCCTACGAGCAGTACTTC	CASSTTGGPSYEQYF
TRBV5-8	TRBJ1-5	.	.	TGTGCCAGCAGCTTGGTGGGGCATAGCAATCAGCCCCAGCATTTT	CASSLVGHSNQPQHF
TRBV5-1	TRBJ2-5	.	.	TGCGCCAGCAGCTTGGCCGGTCTTTCGGGAGGGGGCGTCGAGACCCAGTACTTC	CASSLAGLSGGGVETQYF
TRBV4-3	TRBJ2-7	TRBD1	.	TGCGCCAGCAGCCCGCTCGGGACAGGGGCCTACGAGCAGTACTTC	CASSPLGTGAYEQYF
TRBV19	TRBJ1-6	.	.	TGTGCCAGTAGTGTTGAGAGACAGTTCTCCTATAATTCACCCCTCCACTTT	CASSVERQFSYNSPLHF
TRBV23-1	TRBJ1-2	TRBD1	.	TGCGCCAGCAGTCACTGCGATGAGGGACAGATTAACTATGGCTACACCTTC	CASSHCDEGQINYGYTF
TRBV3-1/TRBV3-2	TRBJ2-2	.	.	TGTGCCAGCAGCCAAGAATCGGGGCGGGGCACCGGGGAGCTGTTTTTT	CASSQESGRGTGELFF
TRBV6-5	TRBJ2-3	.	.	TGTGCCAGCAGACAACAGCCAGATACGCAGTATTTT	CASRQQPDTQYF
TRBV28	TRBJ2-7	TRBD2	.	TGTGCCAGCAGTGTCTTAGCGGGGGGGAGGGCGTACGAGCAGTACTTC	CASSVLAGGRAYEQYF
TRBV18	TRBJ1-5	TRBD1	.	TGTGCCAGCTCACCGACAGGACAGGTGCAGCCCCAGCATTTT	CASSPTGQVQPQHF
TRBV5-1	TRBJ2-3	.	.	TGCGCCAGCAGCTTGACCCAGCGGGCTAGAACAGATACGCAGTATTTT	CASSLTQRARTDTQYF